Shown below are 21 T cell receptor beta chains from a single sample sequenced in a study of a mutant IDH1 vaccine in newly diagnosed glioma. Time point described: week 35, safety follow-up. Topical imiquimod accompanied each vaccine dose, which consisted of 300 ug of mutant IDH1 20-mer peptide. The antigens these receptors bind are not known. Profiled with immunoSEQ multiplex PCR; TCRdb holds only in-frame clones, not every one. The repertoire holds 35,000 to 45,000 clones, with more than 80% as singletons. The source was PBMCs, collected from a glioma patient whose treatment included an IDH1 peptide vaccine. The receptors here all came from a man aged 40-49 years with glioma.

This chain uses TRBV7-2 with TRBJ2-2, with D unresolved. The CDR3 spans 15 residues. The germline CDR1 and CDR2 sequences are SGHTA and FQGNSA. V lost 2 bases, J lost 3 bases, and 10 bases lay in between. CDR3: CASSLRRGDTGELFF. As DNA, the CDR3 is TGTGCCAGCAGCTTAAGGCGAGGCGACACCGGGGAGCTGTTTTTT.

The CDR3 loop reads CATSWGGRGQRDTQYF. The CDR3 nucleotides are TGTGCCACCAGCTGGGGGGGAAGGGGGCAACGGGATACGCAGTATTTT. The chain carries TRBV15 and TRBJ2-3; perhaps D is TRBD1 or TRBD2 (7 bases each). CDR1 is LNHNV and CDR2 is YYDKDF in the germline V gene (reference sequence). V lost 5 bases, J lost 6 bases, and 21 bases lay in between. The CDR3 covers 16 residues. Together with reference TRBV15 and TRBJ2-3, the CDR3 gives the full variable domain: DAMVIQNPRYQVTQFGKPVTLSCSQTLNHNVMYWYQQKSSQAPKLLFHYYDKDFNNEADTPDNFQSRRPNTSFCFLDIRSPGLGDTAMYLCATSWGGRGQRDTQYFGPGTRLTVL.

The gene calls are TRBV19 and TRBJ2-4, with 8 bases matching TRBD1. The CDR3 is made up of 15 amino acids. V dropped 6 bases and J dropped 2; count of bases not matched to a gene: 6. CDR1 is LNHDA and CDR2 is SQIVND in the germline V gene (reference sequence). The CDR3 spells CASSGQGNPKNIQYF. The CDR3 DNA is TGTGCCAGTAGCGGACAGGGCAACCCCAAAAACATTCAGTACTTC.

This sequence joins TRBV19 and TRBJ1-3; D is unresolved. Germline CDR1 and CDR2: LNHDA and SQIVND (reference sequence). Trimming shortened V by 6 bases and J by 4 bases, and 16 bases separated the two germline ends. The length of the CDR3 is 15 residues. The CDR3 spells CASRDGPLGGNTIYF. CDR3 nucleotide sequence: TGTGCCAGTAGAGACGGGCCGCTCGGGGGAAACACCATATATTTT.

The rearrangement joins TRBV6-5 to TRBJ2-5; 13 positions agree with TRBD2. With V trimmed by 10 bases and J by 2 bases, 4 bases remained unmatched. The CDR3 covers 14 residues. Germline CDR1 reads MNHEY; CDR2 reads SVGAGI. Here the CDR3 reads CATLGLAGQETQYF. CDR3 bases: TGTGCCACCCTGGGACTAGCGGGGCAAGAGACCCAGTACTTC.

The rearrangement uses TRBV28 and TRBJ2-1; 14 bases are shared with TRBD2. Germline CDR1 MDHEN, CDR2 SYDVKM. V trimming: 4 bases; J trimming: 3 bases; junction bases outside the gene matches: 11. The CDR3 is made up of 19 amino acids. The CDR3 here is CASSSEGLAGALGYNEQFF. CDR3 in DNA: TGTGCCAGCAGTTCCGAGGGACTAGCGGGAGCGCTCGGCTACAATGAGCAGTTCTTC. The full variable domain, completed using reference TRBV28 and TRBJ2-1, is DVKVTQSSRYLVKRTGEKVFLECVQDMDHENMFWYRQDPGLGLRLIYFSYDVKMKEKGDIPEGYSVSREKKERFSLILESASTNQTSMYLCASSSEGLAGALGYNEQFFGPGTRLTVL.

The chain recombines TRBV4-1 with TRBJ2-6; 10 nucleotides match TRBD2. Germline CDR1 and CDR2: MGHRA and YSYEKL. With V trimmed by 1 base and J by 4 bases, 10 bases remained unmatched. CDR3 length: 19 residues. As DNA, the CDR3 is TGCGCCAGCAGCCAAGTTAGCGGGGGGACCATATCAGGGGCCAACGTCCTGACTTTC. Residues: CASSQVSGGTISGANVLTF.

The V call is TRBV30, the J call TRBJ2-3, with 8 bases that match TRBD2. CDR1 GTSNPN and CDR2 SVGIG come from the germline V gene (reference sequence). The CDR3 spans 14 residues. The V and J ends lost 2 bases and 5 bases, in that order; junction bases with no gene match: 6. The CDR3, as DNA: TGTGCCTGGAGTTATCCGGGGGGGGGAGATACGCAGTATTTT. Its protein is CAWSYPGGGDTQYF.

The J gene is TRBJ2-7, the V gene TRBV27; 9 nucleotides align to TRBD1. Germline trimming cut 8 bases from V and 3 bases from J; bases unmatched to any gene: 8. The CDR3 spans 14 residues. Germline V gene lookup returns CDR1 MNHEY and CDR2 SMNVEV (reference sequence). The CDR3 DNA reads TGTGCCAGCGGATTACCGACAGGGGGCTACGAGCAGTACTTC. It translates to CASGLPTGGYEQYF.

The chain employs TRBV29-1 and TRBJ2-3, with D perhaps matching TRBD1 (5 bases). Germline V gene data show CDR1 as SQVTM and CDR2 as ANQGSEA. The CDR3 sequence is 14 residues long. V lost 3 bases, J lost 3 bases, and 13 bases lay in between. The CDR3 sequence: CSVDRATLTDTQYF. CDR3 DNA sequence: TGCAGCGTTGACAGGGCGACGTTAACAGATACGCAGTATTTT.

The chain couples TRBV7-9 to TRBJ2-3; a possible D gene is TRBD2 (6 bases). Trimming removed 5 bases from V and 0 bases from J, with 15 bases in between. Germline CDR1 and CDR2: SEHNR and FQNEAQ (reference sequence). The length of the CDR3 is 16 residues. The CDR3 region is CASSPSQGLSTDTQYF. The DNA for the CDR3 is TGTGCCAGCAGCCCTAGCCAGGGACTCAGCACAGATACGCAGTATTTT.

The chain combines TRBV25-1 with TRBJ2-3; perhaps TRBD2 as D (7 bases). From germline, CDR1 is MGHDK and CDR2 SYGVNS. The CDR3 runs to 13 residues. V lost 8 bases to trimming and J lost 7 bases, with 16 bases between them. This CDR3 is CASAPGGPYTQYF. In nucleotides, the CDR3 is TGTGCCAGCGCCCCGGGGGGCCCATATACGCAGTATTTT. The full variable domain, completed using reference TRBV25-1 and TRBJ2-3, is EADIYQTPRYLVIGTGKKITLECSQTMGHDKMYWYQQDPGMELHLIHYSYGVNSTEKGDLSSESTVSRIRTEHFPLTLESARPSHTSQYLCASAPGGPYTQYFGPGTRLTVL.

The chain combines TRBV19 with TRBJ1-1, with no clear D. Germline lookup yields CDR1 LNHDA and CDR2 SQIVND (reference sequence). Trimming removed 3 bases from V and 2 bases from J, with 10 bases in between. The CDR3 consists of 14 residues. The CDR3 spells CASSMVEGNTEAFF. CDR3 in DNA: TGTGCCAGTAGTATGGTGGAGGGAAACACTGAAGCTTTCTTT.

This clone appeared a single time. The genes are TRBV4-1 and TRBJ2-1; no clear D gene. Trimming pared 2 bases from V and 10 bases from J, leaving 12 bases between. CDR3 size: 13 residues. Germline loops: CDR1 MGHRA, CDR2 YSYEKL. CDR3 sequence: CASSQLPLGEQFF. The CDR3 DNA reads as TGCGCCAGCAGCCAACTCCCCCTTGGGGAGCAGTTCTTC.

The V call is TRBV19, the J call TRBJ1-3, with 7 bases identical to TRBD1. Germline CDR1 is LNHDA and CDR2 is SQIVND (reference sequence). V lost 7 bases, J lost 1 base, and 4 bases stayed unmatched. The CDR3 contains 14 residues. CDR3 residues: CASTEQGSGNTIYF. In nucleotides, the CDR3 is TGTGCCAGTACCGAACAGGGGTCTGGAAACACCATATATTTT.

Judged by abundance, this clone is medium-sized (0.01 to 0.1%). V and J are TRBV7-6 and TRBJ2-3; D is uncertain. Germline CDR1 SGHVS, CDR2 FNYEAQ. CDR3 length: 12 residues. V lost 1 base and J 6 bases, leaving 5 bases between the germline ends. The CDR3 loop is CASSLGFDTQYF. The CDR3 nucleotides are TGTGCCAGCAGCTTAGGGTTCGATACGCAGTATTTT.

The chain joins TRBV6-6 to TRBJ1-2, with D possibly TRBD1 on 5 matching bases. Trimming removed 5 bases from V and 8 bases from J, with 15 bases in between. Germline CDR1 MNHNY, CDR2 SVGAGI (reference sequence). The CDR3 covers 13 residues. The CDR3 DNA follows: TGTGCCAGCAGTCCTGCCAGGGAGGTGGGCTACACCTTC. Its protein product is CASSPAREVGYTF.

The chain links TRBV11-3 to TRBJ1-6; D perhaps matches TRBD1 (5 bases). Germline values: CDR1 SGHNT, CDR2 YENEEA. The CDR3 totals 13 residues. V lost 1 base to trimming and J lost 7 bases, with 5 bases between them. In DNA, the CDR3 is TGTGCCAGCAGCTTAGGGGGGAATTCACCCCTCCACTTT. Translation gives CASSLGGNSPLHF.

The chain uses TRBV5-6 and TRBJ1-2; D gene uncertain. V was shortened by 2 bases and J by 7 bases, with 12 bases between the two germline ends. This CDR3 is 13 amino acids long. Per the germline V gene, CDR1 is SGHDT and CDR2 is YYEEEE. This CDR3 reads CASSFEVMGGYTF. The CDR3 DNA reads as TGTGCCAGCAGCTTCGAGGTCATGGGTGGCTACACCTTC.

The V and J genes are TRBV2 and TRBJ1-6; no clear D. This CDR3 is 13 amino acids long. Germline loops: CDR1 SNHLY, CDR2 FYNNEI. V was trimmed by 10 bases and J by 7 bases, leaving 14 bases between them. This chain's CDR3 is CATDWGRNSPLHF. CDR3 DNA: TGTGCCACAGACTGGGGAAGGAATTCACCCCTCCACTTT.

The chain is built from TRBV11-2 and TRBJ2-2, with D hard to call. This CDR3 is built from 14 residues. V lost 6 bases to trimming and J lost 0 bases, with 8 bases between them. CDR1 is SGHAT and CDR2 is FQNNGV in the germline V gene. CDR3 sequence (DNA): TGTGCCAGCAGGTATACCACGAACACCGGGGAGCTGTTTTTT. Protein: CASRYTTNTGELFF.